A selection of T cell receptor beta chains follows, all from one sample in a study of cytomegalovirus exposure and HLA in healthy donors. Libraries were prepared by immunoSEQ multiplex PCR; TCRdb keeps only in-frame clonotypes and omits some of them. Of tens of thousands of clones listed, 95% to 96% are singletons. Sequenced material: PBMCs. These receptors originate from a man between 18 and 35 years old in good health and CMV-seronegative. Both conserved end residues are part of each CDR3. A D gene is named only where the DNA matches it firmly. Rows may omit the clone size; those that give it use once, few, many or a size class.

V gene	J gene	D gene	clone size	CDR3 DNA	CDR3 protein
TRBV27	TRBJ2-5	NA	NA	TGTGCCAGCAGTTTATGGGTCGGACAGAGAGAGACCCAGTACTTC	CASSLWVGQRETQYF
TRBV6-5	TRBJ2-7	TRBD2	NA	TGTGCCAGCAGTTATACCCGACTAGCGGGAAACTACGAGCAGTACTTC	CASSYTRLAGNYEQYF
TRBV9	TRBJ2-3	NA	NA	TGTGCCAGCAGCGTAAGTAGCGGCCTAAGCACAGATACGCAGTATTTT	CASSVSSGLSTDTQYF
TRBV21-1	TRBJ2-7	NA	NA	TGTGCCAGCAGCTCAAGAGGCTACGAGCAGTACTTC	CASSSRGYEQYF
TRBV7-9	TRBJ1-5	TRBD1	NA	TGTGCCAGCAGCTTAGGCGGACAGGGCCGACAGCCCCAGCATTTT	CASSLGGQGRQPQHF
TRBV29-1	TRBJ2-1	NA	NA	TGCAGCGTTGATGGTTTGGGAGTGGAGCAGTTCTTC	CSVDGLGVEQFF
TRBV4-1	TRBJ2-1	TRBD2	NA	TGCGCCAGCAGCCAGGGACTAGTCATCGTCAATGAGCAGTTCTTC	CASSQGLVIVNEQFF
TRBV28	TRBJ2-7	TRBD2	NA	TGTGCCAGCAGTTTCCGAGCGGGAGACGCGTACGAGCAGTACTTC	CASSFRAGDAYEQYF
TRBV28	TRBJ2-3	TRBD2	NA	TGTGCCAGCAGTTTAGCGGGAGTGGCAGATACGCAGTATTTT	CASSLAGVADTQYF
TRBV15	TRBJ2-5	TRBD2	NA	TGTGCCACCAGGCGGGAGCGGGAACTTCCCCAAGAGACCCAGTACTTC	CATRRERELPQETQYF
TRBV19	TRBJ2-5	TRBD1	NA	TGTGCCAGTAGTTCAAGGGGGCCCGACTGGGAGACCCAGTACTTC	CASSSRGPDWETQYF
TRBV10-3	TRBJ2-1	NA	NA	TGTGCCATTCTAATTGCGGGACCCAATGAGCAGTTCTTC	CAILIAGPNEQFF
TRBV5-3	TRBJ1-5	NA	NA	TGTGCCAGAAGAGGCTCAGGCCCCGGGCATTTT	CARRGSGPGHF
TRBV30	TRBJ2-1	NA	NA	TGTGCCTGGAGTGTAAAGAGTAGCGTCATACTCTACAATGAGCAGTTCTTC	CAWSVKSSVILYNEQFF
TRBV6-1	TRBJ2-3	TRBD2	NA	TGTGCCAGCAGTGAAGTCGGGGGGTCCCCAGATACGCAGTATTTT	CASSEVGGSPDTQYF
TRBV18	TRBJ2-1	NA	NA	TGTGCCAGCTCACCACGAAACGGGGGAGGTGAGCAGTTCTTC	CASSPRNGGGEQFF
TRBV4-1	TRBJ2-2	NA	NA	TGCGCCAGCAGCCAACGGACAGGGAGGGAGCCCGGGGAGCTGTTTTTT	CASSQRTGREPGELFF
TRBV10-2	TRBJ2-7	NA	NA	TGCGCCAGCCTAGTACCCCAGTCGGGGGACTCCTACGAGCAGTACTTC	CASLVPQSGDSYEQYF
TRBV28	TRBJ2-2	TRBD2	NA	TGTGCCAGCAGTTTAACTAGCGGGGGCGCCGGGGAGCTGTTTTTT	CASSLTSGGAGELFF
TRBV5-1	TRBJ2-3	TRBD1	NA	TGCGCCAGCAGCTCCCGGACAGGGGGCACAGATACGCAGTATTTT	CASSSRTGGTDTQYF
TRBV9	TRBJ2-7	TRBD2	NA	TGTGCCAGCAGCGTAGCCAGCGGGACGCCCGAGCAGTACTTC	CASSVASGTPEQYF
TRBV19	TRBJ1-3	NA	NA	TGTGCCAGTAGTATGCGGCGGAACTCTGGAAACACCATATATTTT	CASSMRRNSGNTIYF
TRBV11-2	TRBJ1-5	NA	NA	TGTGCCAGCAGTAAGCTAGGTAGCAATCAGCCCCAGCATTTT	CASSKLGSNQPQHF
TRBV27	TRBJ2-2	TRBD1	NA	TGTGCCAGCAGCCACAGGGGCACCGGGGAGCTGTTTTTT	CASSHRGTGELFF
TRBV23-1	TRBJ2-5	TRBD2	NA	TGCGCCAGCAGCCTACTAGCGGGAGCTTCTTTGGAGACCCAGTACTTC	CASSLLAGASLETQYF
TRBV5-6	TRBJ1-4	TRBD1	NA	TGTGCCAGCAGCATTGTACAGGGGGCTAATGAAAAACTGTTTTTT	CASSIVQGANEKLFF
TRBV10-1	TRBJ2-5	NA	NA	TGCGCCAGCAGCTTGACCCCCGGGAGTCTAGGAGAGACCCAGTACTTC	CASSLTPGSLGETQYF
TRBV2	TRBJ2-3	NA	NA	TGTGCCAGCAGTGGGTCCCATGGAGCTACGCAGTATTTT	CASSGSHGATQYF
TRBV5-6	TRBJ1-5	NA	NA	TGTGCCAGCAGCTTGGACAGGGAATCGTTAAATCAGCCCCAGCATTTT	CASSLDRESLNQPQHF
TRBV28	TRBJ2-7	TRBD1	once	TGTGCCAGCAGTCTAGACAGGGGGGGCTACGAGCAGTACTTC	CASSLDRGGYEQYF
TRBV9	TRBJ1-1	NA	NA	TGTGCCAGCAGCGAAGGGGGGGGAGGCACTGAAGCTTTCTTT	CASSEGGGGTEAFF
TRBV6-6	TRBJ2-5	TRBD2	few	TGTGCCAGCAGTTATCAGCGGGAGGCCCAAGAGACCCAGTACTTC	CASSYQREAQETQYF
TRBV28	TRBJ2-4	TRBD1	NA	TGTGCCAGCAGTTACAGGGGAATAGCCAAAAACATTCAGTACTTC	CASSYRGIAKNIQYF
TRBV6-1	TRBJ1-5	NA	NA	TGTGCCAGCAGTCCGGCGGGGCCGAATCAGCCCCAGCATTTT	CASSPAGPNQPQHF
TRBV28	TRBJ2-7	TRBD2	once	TGTGCCAGCAGTTTTGGGGGGGTTAGGGTCTACGAGCAGTACTTC	CASSFGGVRVYEQYF
TRBV5-6	TRBJ2-5	TRBD2	NA	TGTGCCAGCAGCTCTTGGGCGGGAGGGCCGGAGACCCAGTACTTC	CASSSWAGGPETQYF